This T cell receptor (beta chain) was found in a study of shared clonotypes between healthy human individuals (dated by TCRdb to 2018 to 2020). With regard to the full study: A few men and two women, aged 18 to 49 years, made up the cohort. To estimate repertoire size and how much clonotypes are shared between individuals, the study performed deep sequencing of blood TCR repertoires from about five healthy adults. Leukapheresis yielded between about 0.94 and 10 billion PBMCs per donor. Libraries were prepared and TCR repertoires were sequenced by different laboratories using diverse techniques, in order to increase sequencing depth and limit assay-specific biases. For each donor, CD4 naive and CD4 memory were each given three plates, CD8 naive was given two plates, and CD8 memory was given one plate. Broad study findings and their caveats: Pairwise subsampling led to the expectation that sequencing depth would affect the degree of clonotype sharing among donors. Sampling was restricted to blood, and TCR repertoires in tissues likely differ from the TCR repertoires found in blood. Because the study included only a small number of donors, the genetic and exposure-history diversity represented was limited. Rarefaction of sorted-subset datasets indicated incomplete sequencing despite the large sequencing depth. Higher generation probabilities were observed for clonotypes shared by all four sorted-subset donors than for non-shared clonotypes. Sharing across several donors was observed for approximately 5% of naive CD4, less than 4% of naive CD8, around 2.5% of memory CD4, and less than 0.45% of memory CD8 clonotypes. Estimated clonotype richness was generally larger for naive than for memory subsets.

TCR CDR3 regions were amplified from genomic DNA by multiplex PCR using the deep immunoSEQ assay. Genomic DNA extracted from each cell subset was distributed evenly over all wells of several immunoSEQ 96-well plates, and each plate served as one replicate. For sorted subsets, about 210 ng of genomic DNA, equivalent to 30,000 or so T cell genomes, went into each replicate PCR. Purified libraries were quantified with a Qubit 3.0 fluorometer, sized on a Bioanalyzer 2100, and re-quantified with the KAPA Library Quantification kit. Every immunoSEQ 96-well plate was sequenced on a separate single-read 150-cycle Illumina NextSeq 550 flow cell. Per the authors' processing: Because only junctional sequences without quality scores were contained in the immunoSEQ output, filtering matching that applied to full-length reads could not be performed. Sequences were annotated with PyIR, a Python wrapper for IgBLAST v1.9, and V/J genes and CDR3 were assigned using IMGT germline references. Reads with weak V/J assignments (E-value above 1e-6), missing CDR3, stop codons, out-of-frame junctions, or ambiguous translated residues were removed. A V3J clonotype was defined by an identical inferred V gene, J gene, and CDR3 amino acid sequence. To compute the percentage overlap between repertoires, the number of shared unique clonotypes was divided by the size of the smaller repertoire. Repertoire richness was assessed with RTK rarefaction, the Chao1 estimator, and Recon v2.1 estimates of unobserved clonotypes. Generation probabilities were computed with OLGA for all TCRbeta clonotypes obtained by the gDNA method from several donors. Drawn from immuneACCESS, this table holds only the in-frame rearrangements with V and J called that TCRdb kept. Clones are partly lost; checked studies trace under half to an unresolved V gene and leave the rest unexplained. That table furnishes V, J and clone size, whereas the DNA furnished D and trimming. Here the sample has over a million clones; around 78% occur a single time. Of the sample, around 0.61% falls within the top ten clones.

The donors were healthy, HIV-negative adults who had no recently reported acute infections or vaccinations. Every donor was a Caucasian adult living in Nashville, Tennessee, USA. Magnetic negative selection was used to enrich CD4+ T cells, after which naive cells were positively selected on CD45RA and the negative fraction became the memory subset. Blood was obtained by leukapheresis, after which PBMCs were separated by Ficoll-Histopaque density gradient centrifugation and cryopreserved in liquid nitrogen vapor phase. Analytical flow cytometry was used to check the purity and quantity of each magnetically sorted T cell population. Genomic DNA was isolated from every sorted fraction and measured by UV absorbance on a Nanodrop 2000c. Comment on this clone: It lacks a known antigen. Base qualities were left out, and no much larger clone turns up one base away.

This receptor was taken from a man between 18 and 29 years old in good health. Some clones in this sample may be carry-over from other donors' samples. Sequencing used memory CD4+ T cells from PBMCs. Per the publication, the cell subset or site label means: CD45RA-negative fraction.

CDR3 region: CASSLVSRTGELFF. The sequenced DNA: TGCGCCAGCAGCTTGGTTTCAAGGACCGGGGAGCTGTTTTTT. The chain couples TRBV5-1 to TRBJ2-2; too little of a D gene remains to name it. From cysteine to phenylalanine, the CDR3 is 14 amino acids long. The entry retains the CDR3 DNA only, 42 bases that are in frame from base 1. As encoded in the germline V gene, CDR1 is SGHRS while CDR2 is YFSETQ. The V and J ends are trimmed by 0 bases and 5 bases, leaving 8 bases between them.